The following is a T cell receptor (beta chain) sequence with its context. In the authors' methods: Quantification of nucleated cells was approximated via reference gene primer amplification. Produced via immunoSEQ multiplex PCR; TCRdb's table is partial and in-frame only. V and J calls plus clone size are reproduced from that table; the DNA served to infer D and trimming. The sample lists roughly 76,000 clones; about four fifths were seen once. Germline V gene data show CDR1 as KGHDR and CDR2 as SFDVKD. Trimming stripped 5 bases from V and 5 bases from J, with 12 bases between. The CDR3 length is 13 residues. This sample is part of a study of blood T cell repertoires in COVID-19. The overall study: Acute and convalescent COVID-19 specimens originated in the United States, Italy and Spain. T cells, B-cell-depleted T cells, or PBMCs provided the cDNA or gDNA that served as material.

The TCR was taken from a human donor in a cohort sampled during active COVID-19. The material sequenced was peripheral blood. This chain uses TRBV24-1 with TRBJ2-7, with D possibly TRBD2 on 5 matching bases. The CDR3 is CATSGLVGDEQYF. CDR3 DNA sequence: TGTGCCACCAGTGGGTTAGTCGGGGACGAGCAGTACTTC.